What follows are 15 T cell receptor beta chains derived from one specimen sequenced in a study of shared clonotypes between healthy human individuals. Sequenced by immunoSEQ multiplex PCR; TCRdb stores in-frame clones only, minus some. The sample has about 2 million clones, about 95% seen once. Terminally differentiated effector memory CD45RA+ cells were excluded by CCR7 positive selection of CD45RO-negative cells. Sequenced material: naive CD8+ T cells sorted from blood. The receptor source for this set is a man in his late teens or twenties in good health.

Worth noting for this clone: The same CDR3 also results from other DNA sequences found in this sample. The V and J genes are TRBV5-1 and TRBJ2-1; D is unresolved. The germline V gene encodes CDR1 SGHRS and CDR2 YFSETQ. V dropped 0 bases and J dropped 4 bases, with 5 bases sitting between them. The CDR3 runs 13 residues. Here the CDR3 reads CASSLGQYNEQFF. In DNA, the CDR3 is TGCGCCAGCAGCTTGGGTCAGTACAATGAGCAGTTCTTC.

The chain has TRBV4-1 and TRBJ1-1; D unresolved. Germline CDR1 is MGHRA and CDR2 is YSYEKL. The CDR3 runs to 14 residues. V was shortened by 1 base and J by 3 bases, with 9 bases between the two germline ends. The CDR3, as DNA: TGCGCCAGCAGCCAAGGAGGGATTGACACTGAAGCTTTCTTT. This codes for CASSQGGIDTEAFF.

The rearrangement uses TRBV29-1 and TRBJ2-1; TRBD2 matches 13 bases. Per germline, CDR1 SQVTM and CDR2 ANQGSEA. The CDR3 runs 16 residues. The ends lost 4 bases at V and 6 bases at J; junction bases unmatched: 9. In DNA form, the CDR3 reads TGCAGCGTTGCCACCGCCGGACTAGCGGGAGTCAATGAGCAGTTCTTC. This gives the protein CSVATAGLAGVNEQFF.

V gene TRBV6-1 combines with J gene TRBJ2-5, with 7 bases fitting TRBD2. This CDR3 is 15 amino acids long. The germline CDR1 and CDR2 sequences are MNHNS and SASEGT. The V gene end was trimmed by 2 bases and the J gene end by 2 bases; junction bases not matched to a gene: 5. The CDR3 coding sequence is TGTGCCAGCAGTGAACGGGACTATACACAAGAGACCCAGTACTTC. This sequence encodes CASSERDYTQETQYF.

This rearrangement joins TRBV7-9 to TRBJ2-5; D possibly corresponds to TRBD1 (5 bases). V lost 1 base and J 3 bases, leaving 12 bases between the germline ends. The germline V gene encodes CDR1 SEHNR and CDR2 FQNEAQ (reference sequence). The CDR3 extends over 15 amino acids. CDR3 protein: CASSLEITGEETQYF. DNA of the CDR3: TGTGCCAGCAGCTTAGAGATCACAGGCGAAGAGACCCAGTACTTC.

The chain links TRBV5-6 to TRBJ2-1; 10 bases agree with TRBD1. There are 18 residues in the CDR3. Trimming took 0 bases from V and 4 from J; bases not matched to a gene: 10. Germline CDR1 and CDR2: SGHDT and YYEEEE. The CDR3 nucleotides read TGTGCCAGCAGCTTGGACGGTTGGCCGGACAGGGGGTACAATGAGCAGTTCTTC. This sequence encodes CASSLDGWPDRGYNEQFF. Looking up the rest from reference TRBV5-6 and TRBJ2-1 gives the full variable domain: DAGVTQSPTHLIKTRGQQVTLRCSPKSGHDTVSWYQQALGQGPQFIFQYYEEEERQRGNFPDRFSGHQFPNYSSELNVNALLLGDSALYLCASSLDGWPDRGYNEQFFGPGTRLTVL.

This clone was detected only once. The rearrangement joins TRBV7-9 to TRBJ1-5, with TRBD1 matching over 8 bases. Germline assignment: CDR1 SEHNR and CDR2 FQNEAQ (reference sequence). V lost 4 bases, J lost 6 bases, and 8 bases stayed unmatched. CDR3 length: 15 amino acids. In nucleotides, the CDR3 is TGTGCCAGCAGCTCGACAGGGGCGTACGGTCAGCCCCAGCATTTT. This codes for CASSSTGAYGQPQHF.

The V call is TRBV11-1, the J call TRBJ2-7; D may be TRBD2 (6 bases). There are 17 residues in the CDR3. CDR1 and CDR2 (germline): SGHAT, FQDESV (reference sequence). V was cut by 3 bases and J by 0 bases, with 18 bases left in between. The CDR3 DNA follows: TGTGCCAGCAGCTTTTGGAGTGCGGGGCAACTCTCCTACGAGCAGTACTTC. This codes for CASSFWSAGQLSYEQYF.

This clone was seen a handful of times. V is TRBV11-2 and J is TRBJ1-1, with TRBD1 as a possible D gene (5 bases). CDR3 size: 16 residues. V gave up 0 bases and J gave up 0 bases, with 11 bases separating them. Germline loops: CDR1 SGHAT, CDR2 FQNNGV. CDR3 DNA: TGTGCCAGCAGCTTAGATTCGGGGGTTGTGAACACTGAAGCTTTCTTT. Amino acids: CASSLDSGVVNTEAFF.

The V and J genes are TRBV20-1 and TRBJ2-7, with D uncertain. CDR1 and CDR2 from the germline V gene are DFQATT and SNEGSKA (reference sequence). V lost 6 bases and J 7 bases, leaving 10 bases between the germline ends. CDR3 length: 10 amino acids. The CDR3 reads CSAARLEQYF. The DNA for the CDR3 is TGCAGTGCAGCCCGGTTGGAGCAGTACTTC.

The V gene is TRBV30, the J gene TRBJ2-5; D unclear. This CDR3 is 15 amino acids long. The germline V gene has CDR1 GTSNPN and CDR2 SVGIG (reference sequence). Trimming removed 2 bases from V and 4 bases from J, with 17 bases in between. CDR3 region: CAWSHRAAYPETQYF. CDR3 nucleotides: TGTGCCTGGAGTCACCGAGCCGCCTACCCAGAGACCCAGTACTTC.

This clone has a single count. The V gene is TRBV27, the J gene TRBJ2-1; 9 bases align to TRBD1. The CDR3 sequence is 15 residues long. Germline CDR1 and CDR2: MNHEY and SMNVEV (reference sequence). V was pared by 5 bases and J by 9 bases, with 11 bases of the junction left unmatched. The CDR3 nucleotides are TGTGCCAGCAGTACCTCGGACAGGGGACTGGTTGAGCAGTTCTTC. Its translation is CASSTSDRGLVEQFF.

The CDR3 region is CASSFGRAEQYF. The CDR3 DNA is TGTGCCAGCAGTTTTGGAAGGGCCGAGCAGTACTTC. V is TRBV28 and J is TRBJ2-7; D ambiguous. V dropped 3 bases and J dropped 6 bases, with 9 bases sitting between them. Germline V gene sequence: CDR1 MDHEN, CDR2 SYDVKM. This CDR3 is 12 amino acids long.

The chain links TRBV7-2 to TRBJ2-5; D not resolved. Germline V gene sequence: CDR1 SGHTA, CDR2 FQGNSA. The CDR3 runs 14 residues. The V end lost 2 bases, the J end lost 4 bases, and 11 bases lay between the germline ends. CDR3 nucleotides: TGTGCCAGCAGCTTACCCCCTACCCTAGAGACCCAGTACTTC. It translates to CASSLPPTLETQYF.

This chain links TRBV6-6 with TRBJ2-2; no reliable D call. From germline, CDR1 is MNHNY and CDR2 SVGAGI (reference sequence). The V gene lost 2 bases and the J gene lost 8 bases, with 6 bases spanning the gap. CDR3 length: 12 residues. As DNA, the CDR3 is TGTGCCAGCAGTTACGATGGGGGGGAGCTGTTTTTT. Translating it yields CASSYDGGELFF.